These 3 T cell receptor beta chains were all obtained from the same sample, sequenced in a study of OX40 agonist ivuxolimab in advanced cancers. The repertoire was sequenced with immunoSEQ multiplex PCR; TCRdb's copy has only in-frame clones and lacks some. The repertoire has roughly 20,000 clones, roughly 80% of them found once; the top ten carry about 20%. The material was CD4+ or CD8+ T cells sorted from blood, obtained in a trial of the OX40 agonist ivuxolimab. These receptors all come from an adult with an advanced solid tumor such as melanoma, head and neck, liver or kidney cancer.

The genes are TRBV6-5 and TRBJ2-1, with D tentatively TRBD1 (6 bases). The length of the CDR3 is 14 residues. V was shortened by 0 bases and J by 3 bases, with 6 bases between the two germline ends. Looked up from germline, CDR1 is MNHEY and CDR2 is SVGAGI. The CDR3 loop reads CASSYSTGYNEQFF. The CDR3 DNA follows: TGTGCCAGCAGTTACTCGACAGGCTACAATGAGCAGTTCTTC.

The V gene is TRBV9, the J gene TRBJ2-2, with no clear D. Germline V gene sequence: CDR1 SGDLS, CDR2 YYNGEE. This CDR3 is 16 amino acids long. V shed 3 bases and J shed 0 bases, with 12 bases lying between them. The CDR3 sequence is CASSEMGIANTGELFF. Here the CDR3 DNA reads TGTGCCAGCAGCGAGATGGGGATCGCGAACACCGGGGAGCTGTTTTTT.

The rearrangement uses TRBV19 and TRBJ2-7; 10 bases match TRBD2. V trimming: 5 bases; J trimming: 3 bases; junction bases outside the gene matches: 7. The CDR3 totals 15 residues. Germline CDR1 and CDR2: LNHDA and SQIVND (reference sequence). The CDR3: CASSGGLAGVYEQYF. As DNA, the CDR3 is TGTGCCAGTAGTGGGGGGCTAGCGGGAGTCTACGAGCAGTACTTC.